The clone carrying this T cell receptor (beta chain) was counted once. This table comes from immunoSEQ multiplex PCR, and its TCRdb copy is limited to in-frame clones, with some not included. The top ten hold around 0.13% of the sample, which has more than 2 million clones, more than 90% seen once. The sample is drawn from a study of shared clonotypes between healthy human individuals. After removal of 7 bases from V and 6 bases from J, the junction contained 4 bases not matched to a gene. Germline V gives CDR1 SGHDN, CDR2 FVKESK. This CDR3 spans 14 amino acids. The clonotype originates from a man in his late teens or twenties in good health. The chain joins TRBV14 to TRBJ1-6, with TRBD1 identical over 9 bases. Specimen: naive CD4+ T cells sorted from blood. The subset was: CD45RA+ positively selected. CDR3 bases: TGTGCCAGCAAACAGGGGGCAGGTAATTCACCCCTCCACTTT. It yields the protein CASKQGAGNSPLHF. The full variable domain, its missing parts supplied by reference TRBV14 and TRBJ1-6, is EAGVTQFPSHSVIEKGQTVTLRCDPISGHDNLYWYRRVMGKEIKFLLHFVKESKQDESGMPNNRFLAERTGGTYSTLKVQPAELEDSGVYFCASKQGAGNSPLHFGNGTRLTVT.